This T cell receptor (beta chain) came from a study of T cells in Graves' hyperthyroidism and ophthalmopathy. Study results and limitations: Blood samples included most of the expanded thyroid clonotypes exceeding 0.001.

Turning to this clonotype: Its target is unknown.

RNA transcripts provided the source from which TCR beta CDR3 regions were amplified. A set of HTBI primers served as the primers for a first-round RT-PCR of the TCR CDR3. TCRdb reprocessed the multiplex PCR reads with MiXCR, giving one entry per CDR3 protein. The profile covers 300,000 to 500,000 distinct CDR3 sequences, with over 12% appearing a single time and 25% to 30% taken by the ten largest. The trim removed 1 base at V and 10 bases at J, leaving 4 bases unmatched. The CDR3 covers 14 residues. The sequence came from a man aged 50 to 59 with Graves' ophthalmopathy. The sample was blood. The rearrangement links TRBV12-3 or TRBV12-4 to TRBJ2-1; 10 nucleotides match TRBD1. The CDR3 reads CASSLGDRGGEQFF. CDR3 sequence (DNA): TGTGCCAGCAGTTTAGGGGACAGGGGCGGAGAGCAGTTCTTC.